This T cell receptor beta chain emerged from a study of cytomegalovirus exposure and HLA in healthy donors. CDR1 and CDR2 (germline): SNHLY, FYNNEI. The V end lost 6 bases, the J end lost 6 bases, and 6 bases lay between the germline ends. The CDR3 is 11 amino acids. The PCR was carried out with 60 Vbeta primers and 13 Jbeta primers. Source study methods: An analysis performed later counted around 80 million unique TCR beta chains (roughly 11 million of them shared). The data were produced by immunoSEQ multiplex PCR, yet TCRdb's version contains in-frame clones alone and is incomplete. V, J and clone size reflect that table, while D and trimming were determined from the DNA. The sample records about 86,000 clones, around 79% being singletons. A single count supports this clone. Its antigen is unknown. Findings and caveats of the study: Among TCR beta chains of equal frequency, HLA-associated ones were more clonally expanded in a later analysis. For presence/absence analyses, sequencing depth was assumed to be roughly uniform across donors. Common viral pathogens seemed to be connected with several of the most significant clusters, according to a later analysis.

This receptor was obtained from a woman in her forties in good health and CMV-seropositive. The sample was PBMCs. The V and J genes are TRBV2 and TRBJ2-1; tentatively, D is TRBD2 (6 bases). Here the CDR3 reads CASRGGNEQFF. CDR3 DNA: TGTGCCAGCAGGGGGGGCAATGAGCAGTTCTTC. The full variable domain, rest sourced from reference TRBV2 and TRBJ2-1, is EPEVTQTPSHQVTQMGQEVILRCVPISNHLYFYWYRQILGQKVEFLVSFYNNEISEKSEIFDDQFSVERPDGSNFTLKIRSTKLEDSAMYFCASRGGNEQFFGPGTRLTVL.